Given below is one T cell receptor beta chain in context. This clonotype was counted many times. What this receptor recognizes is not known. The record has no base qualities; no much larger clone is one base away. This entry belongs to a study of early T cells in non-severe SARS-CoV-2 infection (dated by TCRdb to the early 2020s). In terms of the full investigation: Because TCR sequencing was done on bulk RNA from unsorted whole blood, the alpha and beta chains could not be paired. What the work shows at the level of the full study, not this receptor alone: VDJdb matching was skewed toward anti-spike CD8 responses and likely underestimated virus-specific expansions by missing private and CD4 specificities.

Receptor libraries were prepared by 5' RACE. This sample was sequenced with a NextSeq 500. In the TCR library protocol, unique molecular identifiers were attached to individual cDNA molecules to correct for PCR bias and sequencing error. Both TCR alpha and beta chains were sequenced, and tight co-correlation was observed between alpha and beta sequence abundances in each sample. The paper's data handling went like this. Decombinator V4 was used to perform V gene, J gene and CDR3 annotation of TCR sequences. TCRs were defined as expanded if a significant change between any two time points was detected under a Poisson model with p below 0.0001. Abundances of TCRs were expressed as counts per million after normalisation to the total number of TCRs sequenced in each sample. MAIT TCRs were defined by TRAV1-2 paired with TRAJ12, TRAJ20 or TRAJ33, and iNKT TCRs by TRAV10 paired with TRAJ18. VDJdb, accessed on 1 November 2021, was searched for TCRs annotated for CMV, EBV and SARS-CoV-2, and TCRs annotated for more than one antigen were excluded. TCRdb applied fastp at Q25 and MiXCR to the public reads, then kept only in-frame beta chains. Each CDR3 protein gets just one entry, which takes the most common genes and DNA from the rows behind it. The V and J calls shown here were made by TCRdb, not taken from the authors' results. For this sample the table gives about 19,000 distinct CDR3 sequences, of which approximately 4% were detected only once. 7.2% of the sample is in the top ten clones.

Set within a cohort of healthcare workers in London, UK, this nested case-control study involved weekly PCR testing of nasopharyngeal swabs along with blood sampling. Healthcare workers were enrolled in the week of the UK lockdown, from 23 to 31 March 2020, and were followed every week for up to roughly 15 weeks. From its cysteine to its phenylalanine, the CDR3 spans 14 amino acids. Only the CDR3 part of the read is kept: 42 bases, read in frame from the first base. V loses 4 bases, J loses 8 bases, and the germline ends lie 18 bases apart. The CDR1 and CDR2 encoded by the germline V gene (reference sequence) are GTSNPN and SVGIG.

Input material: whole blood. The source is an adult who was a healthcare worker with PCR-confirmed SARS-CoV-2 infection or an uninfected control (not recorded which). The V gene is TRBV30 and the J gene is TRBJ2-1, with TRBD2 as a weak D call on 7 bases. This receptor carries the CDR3 CAWMGGGTRDEQFF. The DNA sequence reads TGTGCCTGGATGGGCGGGGGCACGAGAGATGAGCAGTTCTTC.